This T cell receptor beta chain was captured in a study of T cell responses to AZD1222 COVID-19 vaccine. Method: immunoSEQ multiplex PCR; TCRdb's copy keeps in-frame clones and lacks some. The sample has some 120,000 clones; more than 85% are singletons. General study points: No repertoire was sampled before or during the peak T cell response, only after it.

The CDR3 is 14 amino acids. V was cut by 4 bases and J by 4 bases, with 13 bases left in between. With respect to this clone: The antigen is undetermined.

The chain employs TRBV23-1 and TRBJ1-1; D is uncertain. TRBV23-1 is reported as an ORF; its role is uncertain. The clonotype comes from an adult in good health. Sample: peripheral blood, taken on day 0 of AZD1222 vaccination. CDR3 coding DNA: TGCGCCAGCAGTCCCCCCTTGACGGTCACTGAAGCTTTCTTT. Translating gives CASSPPLTVTEAFF.